This T cell receptor (beta chain) was captured in a study of blood T cell repertoires in COVID-19. Study as a whole: The origin of the acute and convalescent COVID-19 samples was the United States, Italy and Spain. Nucleic acid was either cDNA or gDNA, and it came from T cells, B-cell-depleted T cells, or PBMCs.

With 6 bases removed from V and 2 bases from J, the gap between germline ends came to 12 bases. The CDR3 consists of 14 residues. CDR1 is SEHNR, CDR2 FQNEAQ, per germline (reference sequence). Original processing notes: From reference gene primer amplification, estimates of nucleated cell counts were derived. Sequencing was performed with immunoSEQ multiplex PCR; in TCRdb, only in-frame clones are kept and a portion is missing. The V and J calls and clone size are taken from that table; D and trimming were inferred from the DNA. The sample carries around 300,000 clones, 89% recorded once. The chain employs TRBV7-9 and TRBJ2-3, with D unclear. The clonotype was recovered from a middle-aged woman who had recovered from COVID-19. The sequenced material came from peripheral blood. Here the CDR3 reads CASRLMADTDTQYF. As DNA, the CDR3 is TGTGCCAGCAGGTTAATGGCAGACACAGATACGCAGTATTTT.